Described below is a single TCR beta chain sequence and its context. Its antigen is still unknown. This entry is derived from a study of response to subunit inactivated influenza vaccine. Per germline, CDR1 LGHNA and CDR2 YNFKEQ. The CDR3 extends over 16 amino acids. V was pared by 4 bases and J by 0 bases, with 10 bases between. Notes on the study in general: Few new T cells, the authors suggested, are recruited by each seasonal influenza vaccination.

MiXCR, run by TCRdb on the RT-PCR reads, gives a single entry per CDR3 protein. The sample has fewer than 600,000 distinct CDR3 sequences; approximately 7.8% are singletons. This sequence was found in a man aged 50-75 years who received an inactivated influenza vaccine. The sequences come from PBMCs from blood, collected around 25 months after vaccination. The chain carries TRBV4-2 and TRBJ2-6; D is ambiguous. Here the CDR3 reads CASSPDSYSGANVLTF. The DNA of the CDR3 is TGTGCCAGCAGCCCCGACTCGTACTCTGGGGCCAACGTCCTGACTTTC.